These T cell receptor beta chains were read from a single sample in a study of blood T cell repertoires in COVID-19. The assay was immunoSEQ multiplex PCR, and TCRdb's table has in-frame clones only and misses some. The sample consists of 200,000 to 250,000 clones, 70% to 90% of them appearing once. Sequenced: peripheral blood. The receptors shown here come from a man between 50 and 59 years old who had recovered from COVID-19. The CDR3 runs from the conserved cysteine through the conserved F or W. D genes are given only for firm matches. Where a row states a size, it is once, few, many or the class of an expanded clone; other rows omit it.

v_call: TRBV24-1; clone_size: NA; j_call: TRBJ2-5; d_call: TRBD2; cdr3_aa: CATSDYSGRQETQYF; cdr3_nt: TGTGCCACCAGTGATTATAGCGGGAGACAAGAGACCCAGTACTTC
v_call: TRBV19; clone_size: NA; j_call: TRBJ1-1; d_call: NA; cdr3_aa: CASSVKQVNTEAFF; cdr3_nt: TGTGCCAGTAGTGTAAAACAGGTGAACACTGAAGCTTTCTTT
v_call: TRBV28; clone_size: NA; j_call: TRBJ1-5; d_call: NA; cdr3_aa: CASSLFWQSSNQPQHF; cdr3_nt: TGTGCCAGCAGTTTATTCTGGCAATCTAGCAATCAGCCCCAGCATTTT
v_call: TRBV5-1; clone_size: few; j_call: TRBJ2-1; d_call: NA; cdr3_aa: CASSSTGSTPYNEQFF; cdr3_nt: TGCGCCAGCAGCTCGACAGGTTCAACCCCCTACAATGAGCAGTTCTTC
v_call: TRBV27; clone_size: NA; j_call: TRBJ2-7; d_call: NA; cdr3_aa: CASSLLPSYEQYF; cdr3_nt: TGTGCCAGCAGTTTACTCCCTTCCTACGAGCAGTACTTC
v_call: TRBV6-1; clone_size: NA; j_call: TRBJ2-7; d_call: TRBD2; cdr3_aa: CASSESGGGSYEQYF; cdr3_nt: TGTGCCAGCAGTGAATCGGGCGGGGGAAGCTACGAGCAGTACTTC
v_call: TRBV27; clone_size: NA; j_call: TRBJ2-1; d_call: NA; cdr3_aa: CASSLNSLNEQFF; cdr3_nt: TGTGCCAGCAGTTTAAACAGTCTGAATGAGCAGTTCTTC
v_call: TRBV19; clone_size: NA; j_call: TRBJ2-3; d_call: NA; cdr3_aa: CASNQRTSTDTQYF; cdr3_nt: TGTGCCAGTAACCAGCGGACCAGCACAGATACGCAGTATTTT
v_call: TRBV4-1; clone_size: once; j_call: TRBJ2-1; d_call: TRBD2; cdr3_aa: CASSQERSGSDKEQFF; cdr3_nt: TGCGCCAGCAGCCAAGAGAGGAGCGGGAGTGATAAGGAGCAGTTCTTC
v_call: TRBV5-1; clone_size: once; j_call: TRBJ1-4; d_call: TRBD1; cdr3_aa: CASSLTGATNEKLFF; cdr3_nt: TGCGCCAGCAGCTTAACAGGGGCAACTAATGAAAAACTGTTTTTT
v_call: TRBV5-6; clone_size: NA; j_call: TRBJ2-6; d_call: NA; cdr3_aa: CASSLTQGSGANVLTF; cdr3_nt: TGTGCCAGCAGCTTAACACAGGGTTCTGGGGCCAACGTCCTGACTTTC
v_call: TRBV28; clone_size: few; j_call: TRBJ1-6; d_call: NA; cdr3_aa: CASSLFLDSNNSPLHF; cdr3_nt: TGTGCCAGCAGTTTGTTCCTTGACAGCAATAATTCACCCCTCCACTTT
v_call: TRBV30; clone_size: NA; j_call: TRBJ1-2; d_call: TRBD1; cdr3_aa: CAWTGQNVNYGYTF; cdr3_nt: TGTGCCTGGACGGGACAGAATGTTAACTATGGCTACACCTTC
v_call: TRBV5-4; clone_size: NA; j_call: TRBJ1-5; d_call: NA; cdr3_aa: CASSLGQGSNQPQHF; cdr3_nt: TGTGCCAGCAGCTTGGGTCAGGGAAGCAATCAGCCCCAGCATTTT
v_call: TRBV29-1; clone_size: NA; j_call: TRBJ1-1; d_call: TRBD1; cdr3_aa: CSVENDRGTEAFF; cdr3_nt: TGCAGCGTAGAAAACGACAGGGGAACTGAAGCTTTCTTT
v_call: TRBV18; clone_size: NA; j_call: TRBJ2-3; d_call: TRBD1; cdr3_aa: CASSPIRQNRGTDTQYF; cdr3_nt: TGTGCCAGCTCACCGATACGTCAGAACAGGGGAACAGATACGCAGTATTTT
v_call: TRBV11-2; clone_size: NA; j_call: TRBJ2-3; d_call: TRBD1; cdr3_aa: CASSLIWTGLTDTQYF; cdr3_nt: TGTGCCAGCAGCTTAATCTGGACAGGCCTCACAGATACGCAGTATTTT
v_call: TRBV28; clone_size: NA; j_call: TRBJ1-1; d_call: TRBD1; cdr3_aa: CASRPDRGRVAEAFF; cdr3_nt: TGTGCCAGCAGGCCTGACAGGGGCAGAGTAGCTGAAGCTTTCTTT
v_call: TRBV7-9; clone_size: NA; j_call: TRBJ2-1; d_call: TRBD2; cdr3_aa: CASSPGLAGGTSYNEQFF; cdr3_nt: TGTGCCAGCAGCCCGGGACTAGCGGGAGGGACCTCCTACAATGAGCAGTTCTTC
v_call: TRBV28; clone_size: NA; j_call: TRBJ1-3; d_call: NA; cdr3_aa: CASSTTPFSGNTIYF; cdr3_nt: TGTGCCAGCAGTACAACCCCATTCTCTGGAAACACCATATATTTT
v_call: TRBV2; clone_size: NA; j_call: TRBJ2-2; d_call: TRBD2; cdr3_aa: CASRKTSGRGTGELFF; cdr3_nt: TGTGCCAGCAGGAAGACTAGCGGGAGAGGCACCGGGGAGCTGTTTTTT
v_call: TRBV28; clone_size: NA; j_call: TRBJ2-7; d_call: TRBD1; cdr3_aa: CASSPRDRIHYEQYF; cdr3_nt: TGTGCCAGCAGTCCGCGGGACAGGATCCACTACGAGCAGTACTTC
v_call: TRBV28; clone_size: NA; j_call: TRBJ1-6; d_call: NA; cdr3_aa: CASSRSPQGSIGISSPLHF; cdr3_nt: TGTGCCAGCAGTAGATCTCCACAGGGATCGATAGGTATTAGTTCACCCCTCCACTTT
v_call: TRBV24-1; clone_size: many; j_call: TRBJ1-5; d_call: NA; cdr3_aa: CATSTGFGSNQPQHF; cdr3_nt: TGTGCCACCAGCACAGGGTTCGGGAGCAATCAGCCCCAGCATTTT
v_call: TRBV27; clone_size: NA; j_call: TRBJ2-7; d_call: TRBD2; cdr3_aa: CASSFQPSGSLAYEQYF; cdr3_nt: TGTGCCAGCAGTTTTCAGCCTAGCGGGAGCTTAGCGTACGAGCAGTACTTC
v_call: TRBV5-1; clone_size: NA; j_call: TRBJ2-2; d_call: TRBD2; cdr3_aa: CASSSGTSGSPFNTGELFF; cdr3_nt: TGCGCCAGCAGCTCAGGGACTAGCGGGAGCCCTTTCAACACCGGGGAGCTGTTTTTT
v_call: TRBV18; clone_size: NA; j_call: TRBJ1-1; d_call: NA; cdr3_aa: CASSESGNTEAFF; cdr3_nt: TGTGCCAGCTCGGAGTCCGGGAATACTGAAGCTTTCTTT
v_call: TRBV5-1; clone_size: NA; j_call: TRBJ1-1; d_call: NA; cdr3_aa: CASSLPKQGEAFF; cdr3_nt: TGCGCCAGCAGCTTGCCCAAACAGGGTGAAGCTTTCTTT
v_call: TRBV5-1; clone_size: NA; j_call: TRBJ1-3; d_call: TRBD1; cdr3_aa: CASSAPDRPGVGNTIYF; cdr3_nt: TGCGCCAGCAGCGCCCCGGACAGGCCGGGTGTGGGAAACACCATATATTTT
v_call: TRBV20-1; clone_size: NA; j_call: TRBJ2-5; d_call: TRBD2; cdr3_aa: CSASGLAGYQETQYF; cdr3_nt: TGCAGTGCTAGTGGCCTAGCGGGGTACCAAGAGACCCAGTACTTC
v_call: TRBV6-5; clone_size: NA; j_call: TRBJ2-7; d_call: NA; cdr3_aa: CASRSTASSYEQYF; cdr3_nt: TGTGCCAGCAGGTCGACAGCCAGCTCCTACGAGCAGTACTTC
v_call: TRBV3-1/TRBV3-2; clone_size: NA; j_call: TRBJ2-5; d_call: NA; cdr3_aa: CASSQDRGGWQETQYF; cdr3_nt: TGTGCCAGCAGCCAAGATCGTGGAGGGTGGCAAGAGACCCAGTACTTC
v_call: TRBV19; clone_size: NA; j_call: TRBJ1-5; d_call: NA; cdr3_aa: CASSPPGYRNQPQHF; cdr3_nt: TGTGCCAGTAGTCCACCAGGGTATCGCAATCAGCCCCAGCATTTT
v_call: TRBV28; clone_size: NA; j_call: TRBJ2-6; d_call: TRBD1; cdr3_aa: CASSSPRTGPSGANVLTF; cdr3_nt: TGTGCCAGCAGTAGCCCGCGGACAGGGCCCTCTGGGGCCAACGTCCTGACTTTC
v_call: TRBV9; clone_size: NA; j_call: TRBJ1-2; d_call: NA; cdr3_aa: CASSVSNSRERGSAGYTF; cdr3_nt: TGTGCCAGCAGCGTAAGCAACTCAAGGGAGCGAGGTTCCGCTGGCTACACCTTC
v_call: TRBV19; clone_size: NA; j_call: TRBJ2-7; d_call: TRBD1; cdr3_aa: CASSIERPGQGNYEQYF; cdr3_nt: TGTGCCAGTAGTATAGAACGGCCGGGACAGGGGAATTACGAGCAGTACTTC
v_call: TRBV27; clone_size: NA; j_call: TRBJ2-2; d_call: NA; cdr3_aa: CASSSGLNTGELFF; cdr3_nt: TGTGCCAGCAGTAGTGGGCTGAACACCGGGGAGCTGTTTTTT
v_call: TRBV9; clone_size: NA; j_call: TRBJ2-7; d_call: TRBD1; cdr3_aa: CASSPSEQQGVSSYEQYF; cdr3_nt: TGTGCCAGCAGCCCCAGTGAACAGCAGGGGGTGTCCTCCTACGAGCAGTACTTC
v_call: TRBV27; clone_size: NA; j_call: TRBJ1-2; d_call: TRBD1; cdr3_aa: CASRQGAALAGYTF; cdr3_nt: TGTGCCAGCAGACAGGGGGCTGCTCTGGCGGGCTACACCTTC
v_call: TRBV19; clone_size: NA; j_call: TRBJ2-1; d_call: TRBD2; cdr3_aa: CASSTVWREPYNEQFF; cdr3_nt: TGTGCCAGTAGTACCGTCTGGCGGGAGCCCTACAATGAGCAGTTCTTC
v_call: TRBV24-1; clone_size: NA; j_call: TRBJ1-2; d_call: NA; cdr3_aa: CATSVDSYGYTF; cdr3_nt: TGTGCCACCAGTGTGGACAGCTATGGCTACACCTTC
v_call: TRBV5-5; clone_size: NA; j_call: TRBJ2-1; d_call: TRBD1; cdr3_aa: CASSFGDRGFNEQFF; cdr3_nt: TGTGCCAGCAGCTTCGGGGACAGGGGGTTTAATGAGCAGTTCTTC
v_call: TRBV9; clone_size: NA; j_call: TRBJ2-7; d_call: TRBD1; cdr3_aa: CASSGGSGGASYEQYF; cdr3_nt: TGTGCCAGCAGCGGAGGATCAGGGGGCGCCTCCTACGAGCAGTACTTC
v_call: TRBV30; clone_size: NA; j_call: TRBJ2-1; d_call: NA; cdr3_aa: CAWSLVPSSYNEQFF; cdr3_nt: TGTGCCTGGAGTTTGGTTCCGAGCTCCTACAATGAGCAGTTCTTC
v_call: TRBV30; clone_size: NA; j_call: TRBJ2-2; d_call: TRBD2; cdr3_aa: CARPGLAGPLNTGELFF; cdr3_nt: TGTGCCCGCCCGGGACTAGCGGGACCTTTGAACACCGGGGAGCTGTTTTTT
v_call: TRBV3-1/TRBV3-2; clone_size: few; j_call: TRBJ1-2; d_call: TRBD1; cdr3_aa: CASSQRDRGNTF; cdr3_nt: TGTGCCAGCAGCCAACGGGACAGGGGAAACACCTTC
v_call: TRBV6-6; clone_size: NA; j_call: TRBJ1-5; d_call: NA; cdr3_aa: CASSYYGDQPQHF; cdr3_nt: TGTGCCAGCAGTTACTATGGAGATCAGCCCCAGCATTTT
v_call: TRBV11-2; clone_size: NA; j_call: TRBJ2-5; d_call: TRBD1; cdr3_aa: CASSLVPGGTQYF; cdr3_nt: TGTGCCAGCAGCTTGGTTCCAGGGGGGACCCAGTACTTC
v_call: TRBV2; clone_size: NA; j_call: TRBJ1-2; d_call: NA; cdr3_aa: CATSRESNYGYTF; cdr3_nt: TGTGCCACCTCCCGGGAGTCTAACTATGGCTACACCTTC
v_call: TRBV2; clone_size: NA; j_call: TRBJ2-2; d_call: TRBD2; cdr3_aa: CASKWDSGITGELFF; cdr3_nt: TGTGCCAGCAAATGGGATAGCGGGATCACCGGGGAGCTGTTTTTT
v_call: TRBV6-5; clone_size: NA; j_call: TRBJ2-5; d_call: NA; cdr3_aa: CASSRGGGVEETQYF; cdr3_nt: TGTGCCAGCAGTCGGGGCGGGGGCGTGGAAGAGACCCAGTACTTC